Presented here are 20 T cell receptor beta chains from one specimen sequenced in a study of blood T cell repertoires in COVID-19. Assay: immunoSEQ multiplex PCR; the TCRdb copy retains only in-frame clones and omits some. Of approximately 180,000 clones listed, roughly nine tenths are singletons. The sequenced sample consisted of peripheral blood. The receptor set was obtained from a man between 60 and 75 years old with active or convalescent COVID-19.

The J gene is TRBJ1-1, the V gene TRBV12-3 or TRBV12-4, with 8 positions matching TRBD1. The CDR3 sequence is 11 residues long. The V gene end was trimmed by 6 bases and the J gene end by 11 bases; junction bases not matched to a gene: 5. CDR3 region: CASSSGTGAFF. CDR3 coding DNA: TGTGCCAGCAGCTCCGGGACAGGTGCTTTCTTT.

J is TRBJ2-2 and V is TRBV13, with 10 bases identical to TRBD2. Unmatched junction bases numbered 2, after V lost 0 bases and J lost 1 base. The CDR3 has 17 residues. Germline assignment: CDR1 PRHDT and CDR2 FYEKMQ (reference sequence). The CDR3 here is CASSLGLAGVNTGELFF. The CDR3 nucleotides read TGTGCCAGCAGCTTAGGTCTAGCGGGGGTGAACACCGGGGAGCTGTTTTTT.

The chain couples TRBV29-1 to TRBJ2-5; 8 positions agree with TRBD1. The CDR3 has 12 amino acids. Trimming took 6 bases from V and 2 from J; bases not matched to a gene: 2. The germline V gene has CDR1 SQVTM and CDR2 ANQGSEA. The CDR3 nucleotides are TGCAGCGTCTACAGGGGGCAAGAGACCCAGTACTTC. It encodes CSVYRGQETQYF.

This clone was seen just once. The V and J genes are TRBV5-1 and TRBJ1-2, with 8 positions matching TRBD1. Germline V gives CDR1 SGHRS, CDR2 YFSETQ. This CDR3 is built from 15 residues. The ends lost 4 bases at V and 4 bases at J; junction bases unmatched: 9. The CDR3 nucleotides are TGCGCCAGCAGCCGATCAGGGGGCGAGGGCTATGGCTACACCTTC. It yields the protein CASSRSGGEGYGYTF.

The count of this clone is one. This sequence joins TRBV5-6 and TRBJ2-7; 7 bases line up with TRBD1. The CDR3 totals 16 residues. The trim removed 6 bases at V and 7 bases at J, leaving 19 bases unmatched. Germline V gene lookup returns CDR1 SGHDT and CDR2 YYEEEE. The CDR3 here is CASNPIGRQGVNEQYF. For the CDR3, the DNA is TGTGCCAGCAACCCCATTGGGCGTCAGGGGGTAAATGAGCAGTACTTC. The whole variable domain, filled in from reference TRBV5-6 and TRBJ2-7, reads DAGVTQSPTHLIKTRGQQVTLRCSPKSGHDTVSWYQQALGQGPQFIFQYYEEEERQRGNFPDRFSGHQFPNYSSELNVNALLLGDSALYLCASNPIGRQGVNEQYFGPGTRLTVT.

The chain employs TRBV29-1 and TRBJ2-3; 10 bases fit TRBD1. Germline lookup yields CDR1 SQVTM and CDR2 ANQGSEA. The CDR3 runs 15 residues. Losses at the gene ends were 8 bases for V and 4 bases for J; bases not matched to a gene: 12. Here the CDR3 DNA reads TGCAGCCTCAAGCGGACAGGGGGTGGTGCAGATACGCAGTATTTT. Translation gives CSLKRTGGGADTQYF.

The chain combines TRBV5-4 with TRBJ2-7, with 15 bases fitting TRBD2. Germline V gene data show CDR1 as SGHNT and CDR2 as YYREEE (reference sequence). V shed 4 bases, J shed 4 bases, and the junction held 12 bases outside the gene matches. This CDR3 comprises 18 residues. CDR3 sequence reads: CASSPGEGLAGGLYEQYF. In nucleotides, the CDR3 is TGTGCCAGCAGCCCCGGGGAGGGACTAGCGGGGGGACTATACGAGCAGTACTTC.

The J gene is TRBJ1-1, the V gene TRBV5-1; TRBD1 agrees at 10 bases. The CDR3 extends over 17 amino acids. J was trimmed by 3 bases and V by 4 bases; bases with no gene match: 12. Germline V gene lookup returns CDR1 SGHRS and CDR2 YFSETQ. The CDR3 DNA reads TGCGCCAGCAGCCCCACCACAGACAGGGGGCTGGACACTGAAGCTTTCTTT. Residues: CASSPTTDRGLDTEAFF.

In its sample, this clone was seen once. The rearrangement uses TRBV21-1 and TRBJ1-5. TRBV21-1 is tagged as a pseudogene. The CDR3 covers 15 residues. The CDR3 is CASSREVGDNQPQHF. The DNA for the CDR3 is TGTGCCAGCAGCAGGGAGGTAGGGGACAATCAGCCCCAGCATTTT.

This chain links TRBV10-3 with TRBJ1-2; the match to TRBD1 covers 10 bases. Germline CDR1 is ENHRY and CDR2 is SYGVKD. There are 14 residues in the CDR3. V trimming: 4 bases; J trimming: 4 bases; junction bases outside the gene matches: 3. Here the CDR3 DNA reads TGTGCCATCAGTGGGGACAGGGGTATCTATGGCTACACCTTC. It translates to CAISGDRGIYGYTF.

The rearrangement joins TRBV25-1 to TRBJ1-1; D may be TRBD1 (5 bases). In germline, CDR1 is MGHDK, CDR2 SYGVNS. V lost 1 base and J 2 bases, leaving 8 bases between the germline ends. CDR3 length: 14 residues. The DNA for the CDR3 is TGTGCCAGCAGTGAATTGGGGGGTAACACTGAAGCTTTCTTT. The encoded protein is CASSELGGNTEAFF.

V usage is TRBV7-9 and J usage is TRBJ2-2, with 12 nucleotides matching TRBD2. This CDR3 has 18 residues. With V trimmed by 1 base and J by 3 bases, 6 bases remained unmatched. The germline V gene encodes CDR1 SEHNR and CDR2 FQNEAQ (reference sequence). The CDR3 nucleotides are TGTGCCAGCAGCTTAGTGCTGACTAGCGGGGGTGACACCGGGGAGCTGTTTTTT. It specifies CASSLVLTSGGDTGELFF.

J is TRBJ2-1 and V is TRBV7-3, with TRBD2 matching 9 bases. Losses at the gene ends were 3 bases for V and 7 bases for J; bases not matched to a gene: 4. Per germline, CDR1 SGHTA and CDR2 FQGTGA. The CDR3 runs to 14 residues. The CDR3: CASSLSGGQNEQFF. In nucleotides, the CDR3 is TGTGCCAGCAGCTTGAGCGGGGGGCAGAATGAGCAGTTCTTC.

This chain links TRBV6-1 with TRBJ2-6, with 8 bases aligning to TRBD1. Losses at the gene ends were 3 bases for V and 0 bases for J; bases not matched to a gene: 4. The CDR3 length is 17 residues. The germline V gene has CDR1 MNHNS and CDR2 SASEGT. CDR3 region: CASSDGQGSSGANVLTF. The DNA of the CDR3 is TGTGCCAGCAGTGATGGACAGGGAAGCTCTGGGGCCAACGTCCTGACTTTC.

The chain combines TRBV29-1 with TRBJ1-3; unclear D gene. The ends were cut back, 0 bases at V and 0 bases at J, with 12 bases in the middle. The CDR3 totals 16 residues. The germline V gene encodes CDR1 SQVTM and CDR2 ANQGSEA. The CDR3 spells CSVEEVGPLSGNTIYF. The DNA for the CDR3 is TGCAGCGTTGAAGAAGTCGGTCCCCTCTCTGGAAACACCATATATTTT.

The chain combines TRBV9 with TRBJ2-1; D ambiguous. The V end was cut by 0 bases, the J end by 0 bases, with 7 bases between. CDR1 and CDR2 (germline): SGDLS, YYNGEE. This CDR3 has 15 residues. Here the CDR3 reads CASSVDLRSYNEQFF. In DNA form, the CDR3 reads TGTGCCAGCAGCGTAGATCTCCGCTCCTACAATGAGCAGTTCTTC.

The chain joins TRBV6-1 to TRBJ2-3; a weak D match, TRBD2 (5 bases). The CDR3 has 13 amino acids. The ends were cut back, 1 base at V and 6 bases at J, with 8 bases in the middle. Germline CDR1 is MNHNS and CDR2 is SASEGT. CDR3 loop: CASSEDWEDTQYF. The CDR3 DNA reads as TGTGCCAGCAGTGAAGACTGGGAGGATACGCAGTATTTT.

The chain recombines TRBV5-1 with TRBJ2-7, with 7 bases that match TRBD1. V was clipped by 4 bases and J by 5 bases; unmatched bases: 9. Germline assignment: CDR1 SGHRS and CDR2 YFSETQ. This CDR3 has 14 residues. CDR3 coding DNA: TGCGCCAGCAGCGTGGGACAGCCGATGAACGAGCAGTACTTC. It yields the protein CASSVGQPMNEQYF.

This chain uses TRBV15 with TRBJ1-1; TRBD1 agrees at 7 bases. CDR1 LNHNV and CDR2 YYDKDF come from the germline V gene (reference sequence). This CDR3 region has 12 residues. The V and J ends lost 4 bases and 8 bases, in that order; junction bases with no gene match: 4. In DNA form, the CDR3 reads TGTGCCACCAGCACCCCAGGGGGAGAAGCTTTCTTT. Translated, it gives CATSTPGGEAFF.

The count of this clone is one. The chain uses TRBV14 and TRBJ2-3; possibly TRBD1 for D (6 bases). The germline CDR1 and CDR2 sequences are SGHDN and FVKESK. This CDR3 has 17 residues. V was pared by 0 bases and J by 4 bases, with 17 bases between. CDR3 loop: CASSQELGRGRADTQYF. The CDR3 bases are TGTGCCAGCAGCCAAGAACTTGGCAGGGGTAGGGCAGATACGCAGTATTTT. The variable domain in full, with the rest retrieved from reference TRBV14 and TRBJ2-3, is EAGVTQFPSHSVIEKGQTVTLRCDPISGHDNLYWYRRVMGKEIKFLLHFVKESKQDESGMPNNRFLAERTGGTYSTLKVQPAELEDSGVYFCASSQELGRGRADTQYFGPGTRLTVL.